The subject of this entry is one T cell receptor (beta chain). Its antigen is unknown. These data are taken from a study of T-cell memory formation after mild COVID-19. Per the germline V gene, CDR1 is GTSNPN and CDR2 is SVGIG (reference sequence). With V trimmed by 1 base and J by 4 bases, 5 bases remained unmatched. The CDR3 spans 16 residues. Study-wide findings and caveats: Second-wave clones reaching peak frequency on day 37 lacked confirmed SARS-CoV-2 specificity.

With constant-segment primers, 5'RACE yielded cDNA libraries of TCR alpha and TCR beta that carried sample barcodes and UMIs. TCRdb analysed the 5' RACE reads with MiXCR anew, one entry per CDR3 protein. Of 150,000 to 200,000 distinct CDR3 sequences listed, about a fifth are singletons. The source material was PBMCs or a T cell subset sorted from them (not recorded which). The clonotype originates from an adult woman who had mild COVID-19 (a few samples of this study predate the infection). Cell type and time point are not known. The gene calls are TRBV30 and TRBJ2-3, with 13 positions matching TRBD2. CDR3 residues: CAWSEPGLAGADTQYF. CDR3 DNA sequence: TGTGCCTGGAGTGAACCTGGACTAGCGGGGGCAGATACGCAGTATTTT.